Shown below are 25 T cell receptor beta chains from a single sample sequenced in a study of T cell responses to AZD1222 COVID-19 vaccine. Using immunoSEQ multiplex PCR, the repertoire was profiled, and TCRdb retains in-frame clones only, with some absent. Of some 170,000 clones listed, around 90% are singletons. The source was peripheral blood, collected on day 0 of AZD1222 vaccination. The receptors here all came from an adult in good health.

The rearrangement links TRBV12-3 or TRBV12-4 to TRBJ1-1; TRBD1 agrees at 7 bases. The trim removed 10 bases at V and 4 bases at J, leaving 9 bases unmatched. The CDR3 is made up of 13 amino acids. CDR3 region: CATAGGVGTEAFF. The CDR3 nucleotides are TGTGCCACCGCAGGGGGAGTGGGCACTGAAGCTTTCTTT.

The chain joins TRBV21-1 to TRBJ2-1; the table calls TRBD2, which could not be checked here. TRBV21-1 is labeled a pseudogene. The CDR3 consists of 20 residues. The CDR3 nucleotides are TGTGCCAGCAGCAAAGTTACTAGCGGGGGCTCCACAAGCTCCTACAATGAGCAGTTCTTC. Encoded protein: CASSKVTSGGSTSSYNEQFF.

The chain couples TRBV7-9 to TRBJ1-3; D might be TRBD1 (5 bases). CDR3 size: 14 residues. Trimming removed 5 bases from V and 7 bases from J, with 15 bases in between. Germline assignment: CDR1 SEHNR and CDR2 FQNEAQ (reference sequence). CDR3: CASSPLRSGNTIYF. The CDR3 DNA is TGTGCCAGCAGCCCCCTTCGCTCAGGGAACACCATATATTTT.

This clone was detected only a few times. The gene calls are TRBV19 and TRBJ1-2; D possibly corresponds to TRBD1 (6 bases). The CDR3 sequence is 15 residues long. Germline V gene lookup returns CDR1 LNHDA and CDR2 SQIVND (reference sequence). V lost 5 bases, J lost 8 bases, and 21 bases lay in between. CDR3: CASSVGPGGAWGYTF. CDR3 sequence (DNA): TGTGCCAGTAGTGTTGGCCCCGGGGGGGCCTGGGGCTACACCTTC.

Here the CDR3 reads CSVEDNAYEQYF. CDR3 in DNA: TGCAGCGTTGAAGATAACGCCTACGAGCAGTACTTC. The J gene is TRBJ2-7, the V gene TRBV29-1; D remains unclear. Germline V lookup: CDR1 SQVTM, CDR2 ANQGSEA. This CDR3 comprises 12 residues. The V end was cut by 0 bases, the J end by 2 bases, with 5 bases between.

V and J are TRBV5-6 and TRBJ2-6; perhaps TRBD2 as D (7 bases). Germline lookup yields CDR1 SGHDT and CDR2 YYEEEE. CDR3 length: 16 residues. V was shortened by 0 bases and J by 2 bases, with 9 bases between the two germline ends. CDR3 in DNA: TGTGCCAGCAGCTTGGCGGGGGGCGCTGGGGCCAACGTCCTGACTTTC. It translates to CASSLAGGAGANVLTF.

The V and J genes are TRBV5-7 and TRBJ1-3, with TRBD1 as a possible D gene (5 bases). TRBV5-7 is sorted into the ORF group, with uncertain function. The V and J ends lost 5 bases and 8 bases respectively, with 20 bases between them. This CDR3 is built from 15 residues. CDR3 nucleotides: TGTGCCAGCAGTTACTTCGGGACCTTTGAGGACACCATATATTTT. This sequence encodes CASSYFGTFEDTIYF.

Concerning this clone: Germline is not matched at one junction end, which may reflect a read error. The chain links TRBV10-3 to TRBJ1-3; 9 bases align to TRBD1. The CDR3 spans 15 residues. Per the germline V gene, CDR1 is ENHRY and CDR2 is SYGVKD. The CDR3 sequence: CAVSTGTGKGNTIYF. The CDR3 bases are TGTGCCGTCAGTACCGGGACAGGGAAAGGAAACACCATATATTTT.

The gene calls are TRBV7-2 and TRBJ1-2, with no clear D. CDR3 size: 14 residues. The germline V and J ends were trimmed by 1 base and 0 bases, with 6 bases remaining between them. Germline values: CDR1 SGHTA, CDR2 FQGNSA. In DNA form, the CDR3 reads TGTGCCAGCAGCTTAGGACCCGCTAACTATGGCTACACCTTC. It yields the protein CASSLGPANYGYTF.

The CDR3 spells CASSAGGGSGNTIYF. The CDR3 coding sequence is TGTGCCAGCAGCGCTGGGGGCGGATCTGGAAACACCATATATTTT. The J gene is TRBJ1-3, the V gene TRBV5-4, with D possibly matching TRBD1 (6 bases). The CDR3 loop spans 15 amino acids. Deletions cut 4 bases from V and 1 base from J, with 12 bases between. Germline lookup yields CDR1 SGHNT and CDR2 YYREEE (reference sequence).

The chain employs TRBV19 and TRBJ1-5; D may be TRBD1 (6 bases). The ends were cut back, 5 bases at V and 5 bases at J, with 16 bases in the middle. This CDR3 spans 15 amino acids. In germline, CDR1 is LNHDA, CDR2 SQIVND (reference sequence). The CDR3 coding sequence is TGTGCCAGTAGTCCCAGGGGTAGGTTAGATCAGCCCCAGCATTTT. Its translation: CASSPRGRLDQPQHF.

The V and J genes are TRBV12-5 and TRBJ1-5; D may be TRBD1 (6 bases). The germline V gene encodes CDR1 LGHNT and CDR2 FRNRAP. Trimming removed 1 base at V and 2 bases at J, with 12 bases between. The CDR3 sequence is 16 residues long. CDR3 DNA: TGTGCTAGTGGTTTGGGGGTACAGGGCGGCAATCAGCCCCAGCATTTT. Amino acids: CASGLGVQGGNQPQHF.

The chain joins TRBV5-1 to TRBJ1-5; the D gene is possibly TRBD1 (6 bases). Germline V gives CDR1 SGHRS, CDR2 YFSETQ. The CDR3 is 15 residues long. Trimming removed 0 bases at V and 5 bases at J, with 12 bases between. CDR3 region: CASSLAGGWDQPQHF. Written as DNA, the CDR3 is TGCGCCAGCAGCTTGGCCGGGGGCTGGGATCAGCCCCAGCATTTT.

J is TRBJ2-5 and V is TRBV19; the D is unclear. Germline CDR1 and CDR2: LNHDA and SQIVND (reference sequence). The CDR3 contains 13 residues. V dropped 3 bases and J dropped 7 bases, with 12 bases sitting between them. In DNA form, the CDR3 reads TGTGCCAGTAGTATGGGTCGCCGAGGGACCCAGTACTTC. It translates to CASSMGRRGTQYF.

This sequence joins TRBV15 and TRBJ1-2; D remains unclear. Trimming stripped 5 bases from V and 6 bases from J, with 16 bases between. Per germline, CDR1 LNHNV and CDR2 YYDKDF (reference sequence). The CDR3 spans 14 residues. CDR3 coding DNA: TGTGCCACCAGCCCCTTTGACAAGAAAGATGGCTACACCTTC. Translated: CATSPFDKKDGYTF.

The chain has TRBV5-1 and TRBJ1-4, with unresolved D. The V gene's germline CDR1 is SGHRS and CDR2 YFSETQ. Trimming pared 0 bases from V and 4 bases from J, leaving 13 bases between. The CDR3 covers 16 residues. The CDR3 bases are TGCGCCAGCAGCTTGGTTTCGGGCAGGCGTAATGAAAAACTGTTTTTT. It yields the protein CASSLVSGRRNEKLFF.

The rearrangement uses TRBV5-1 and TRBJ1-1; D not certain. Germline CDR1 SGHRS, CDR2 YFSETQ. Between the trimmed V and J ends, which lost 2 bases and 2 bases, there was a span of 10 bases. The CDR3 extends over 14 amino acids. CDR3 sequence reads: CASSLDISNTEAFF. The CDR3 coding sequence is TGCGCCAGCAGCTTAGACATCTCAAACACTGAAGCTTTCTTT.

The chain employs TRBV10-1 and TRBJ2-1, with 7 bases lining up with TRBD2. V shed 0 bases, J shed 9 bases, and the junction held 11 bases outside the gene matches. The CDR3 is 16 residues long. Germline V gene data show CDR1 as WNHNN and CDR2 as SYGVQD (reference sequence). The CDR3 here is CASSESILHGGSEQFF. DNA of the CDR3: TGCGCCAGCAGTGAGTCGATATTGCACGGGGGGAGTGAGCAGTTCTTC.

The J gene is TRBJ1-1, the V gene TRBV19; TRBD1 aligns across 8 bases. The ends lost 6 bases at V and 3 bases at J; junction bases unmatched: 12. The CDR3 has 16 residues. Germline lookup yields CDR1 LNHDA and CDR2 SQIVND (reference sequence). The CDR3 region has the DNA TGTGCCAGTAGGCTCGGACAGGGAATTTGGGACACTGAAGCTTTCTTT. Protein sequence: CASRLGQGIWDTEAFF. Complete variable domain (other parts from reference TRBV19 and TRBJ1-1): DGGITQSPKYLFRKEGQNVTLSCEQNLNHDAMYWYRQDPGQGLRLIYYSQIVNDFQKGDIAEGYSVSREKKESFPLTVTSAQKNPTAFYLCASRLGQGIWDTEAFFGQGTRLTVV.

The J gene is TRBJ2-4, the V gene TRBV5-4; TRBD2 matches 13 bases. V lost 3 bases to trimming and J lost 1 base; unmatched junction nucleotides: 7. The CDR3 contains 18 residues. Germline CDR1 is SGHNT and CDR2 is YYREEE (reference sequence). The CDR3 loop reads CASSSGLAGDLAKNIQYF. The CDR3 region has the DNA TGTGCCAGCAGCTCTGGACTAGCGGGAGACTTGGCCAAAAACATTCAGTACTTC.

The CDR3 DNA reads as TGTGCCAGCAGCTTAGAAGAGCTCTTGGGGTATGGCTACACCTTC. The encoded protein is CASSLEELLGYGYTF. The chain carries TRBV7-8 and TRBJ1-2; D is undetermined. V lost 1 base and J lost 5, with 14 bases in between. The CDR3 is 15 residues long. Germline V gives CDR1 SGHVS, CDR2 FQNEAQ. The variable domain in full, completed from reference TRBV7-8 and TRBJ1-2, reads GAGVSQSPRYKVAKRGQDVALRCDPISGHVSLFWYQQALGQGPEFLTYFQNEAQLDKSGLPSDRFFAERPEGSVSTLKIQRTQQEDSAVYLCASSLEELLGYGYTFGSGTRLTVV.

This clone was observed a handful of times. The chain employs TRBV10-1 and TRBJ2-7; tentatively, D is TRBD1 (5 bases). Germline CDR1 is WNHNN and CDR2 is SYGVQD (reference sequence). The CDR3 totals 15 residues. V lost 5 bases to trimming and J lost 2 bases, with 16 bases between them. CDR3 protein: CASSPSDSFAYEQYF. For the CDR3, the DNA is TGCGCCAGCAGTCCTAGTGACAGTTTTGCCTACGAGCAGTACTTC.

The rearrangement joins TRBV20-1 to TRBJ2-1, with D unresolved. This CDR3 spans 11 amino acids. Germline-derived CDR1 and CDR2 are DFQATT and SNEGSKA (reference sequence). V was trimmed by 2 bases and J by 7 bases, leaving 6 bases between them. CDR3 in DNA: TGCAGTGCTAGAAGCGCAAATGAGCAGTTCTTC. The encoded protein is CSARSANEQFF.

In its sample, this clone was seen once. The chain couples TRBV14 to TRBJ2-7; 10 bases are shared with TRBD2. Trimming took 1 base from V and 4 from J; bases not matched to a gene: 10. CDR1 is SGHDN and CDR2 is FVKESK in the germline V gene. The length of the CDR3 is 17 residues. CDR3 protein: CASSQGKLAGGWYEQYF. The CDR3 DNA reads as TGTGCCAGCAGCCAAGGAAAATTAGCGGGAGGTTGGTACGAGCAGTACTTC. The variable domain in full, completed from reference TRBV14 and TRBJ2-7, reads EAGVTQFPSHSVIEKGQTVTLRCDPISGHDNLYWYRRVMGKEIKFLLHFVKESKQDESGMPNNRFLAERTGGTYSTLKVQPAELEDSGVYFCASSQGKLAGGWYEQYFGPGTRLTVT.

Here the CDR3 reads CASSELSGTVNNEQFF. In DNA, the CDR3 is TGTGCCAGCAGTGAACTGTCCGGGACCGTAAACAATGAGCAGTTCTTC. The chain combines TRBV2 with TRBJ2-1, with D possibly being TRBD1 or TRBD2 (5 bases each). Trimming took off 2 bases at V and 5 bases at J, with 16 bases between the two ends. The length of the CDR3 is 16 residues. Germline assignment: CDR1 SNHLY and CDR2 FYNNEI.